This T cell receptor beta chain was recovered during a study of Graves' ophthalmopathy and Graves' hyperthyroidism. V shed 6 bases, J shed 8 bases, and the junction held 6 bases outside the gene matches. CDR1 and CDR2 (germline): SGDLS, YYNGEE. The length of the CDR3 is 14 residues. PBMCs were isolated by Ficoll-Paque density gradient centrifugation, using 7.5 to 10 ml of fresh peripheral blood as the starting material. This clonotype was picked up many times. Scientists amplified the TCR beta CDR3 regions from RNA transcripts. RT-PCR in the first round used HTBI primers; a second-round multiplex PCR followed. TCRdb reanalysed the multiplex PCR reads using MiXCR and keeps one entry per CDR3 protein. The repertoire holds 350,000 to 400,000 distinct CDR3 sequences, with 18% as singletons.

The clonotype comes from a woman aged 18 to 35 with Graves' ophthalmopathy. The specimen sequenced was peripheral blood. The chain recombines TRBV9 with TRBJ2-2; TRBD2 matches 11 bases. The CDR3 nucleotides read TGTGCCAGCAAGTTACTAGCGGGAGAAGGGGAGCTGTTTTTT. It encodes CASKLLAGEGELFF.